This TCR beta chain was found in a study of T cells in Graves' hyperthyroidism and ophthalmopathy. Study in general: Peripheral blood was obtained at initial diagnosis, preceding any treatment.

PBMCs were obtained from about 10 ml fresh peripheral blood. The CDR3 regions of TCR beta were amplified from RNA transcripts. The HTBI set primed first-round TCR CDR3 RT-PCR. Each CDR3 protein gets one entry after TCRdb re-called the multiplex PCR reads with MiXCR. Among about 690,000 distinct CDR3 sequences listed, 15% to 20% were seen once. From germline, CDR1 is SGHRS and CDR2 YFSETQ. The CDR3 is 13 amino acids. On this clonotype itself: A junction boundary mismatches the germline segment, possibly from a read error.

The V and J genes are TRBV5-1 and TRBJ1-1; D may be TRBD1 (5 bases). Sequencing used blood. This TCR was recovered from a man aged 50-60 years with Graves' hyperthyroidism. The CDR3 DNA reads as TGCGCCAGCAGATTGGACACGAACACTGAAGCTTTCTTT. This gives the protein CASRLDTNTEAFF.